Below are 2 T cell receptor beta chains sequenced from a single sample in a study of CD8+ T cells in alopecia areata. The treatment is: oral pan-JAK inhibitor, 5-10 mg twice daily. Extraction of RNA preceded its reverse transcription into cDNA, which served as the sequencing template. This table comes from immunoSEQ multiplex PCR, and its TCRdb copy is limited to in-frame clones, with some not included. The sample has 150,000 or so clones, 70% to 90% seen once. This specimen was CD8+ T cells sorted from blood, taken at week 4, from a patient treated with tofacitinib. These receptor sequences come from a human donor with alopecia areata.

The chain employs TRBV27 and TRBJ1-2; TRBD1 might be the D (5 bases). This CDR3 comprises 13 residues. Looked up from germline, CDR1 is MNHEY and CDR2 is SMNVEV (reference sequence). With 4 bases removed from V and 7 bases from J, the gap between germline ends came to 13 bases. CDR3 nucleotides: TGTGCCAGCAGTTCGGGGACCCTCCGTGGCTACACCTTC. Translating gives CASSSGTLRGYTF.

J is TRBJ2-7 and V is TRBV6-6; 8 bases match TRBD1. Germline V CDR1 and CDR2: MNHNY, SVGAGI (reference sequence). Trimming at V came to 5 bases and at J to 4 bases, leaving 4 bases not matched to a gene. CDR3 length: 13 amino acids. DNA for the CDR3: TGTGCCAGCAGTCTCGGGACAGGATACGAGCAGTACTTC. It is translated as CASSLGTGYEQYF.